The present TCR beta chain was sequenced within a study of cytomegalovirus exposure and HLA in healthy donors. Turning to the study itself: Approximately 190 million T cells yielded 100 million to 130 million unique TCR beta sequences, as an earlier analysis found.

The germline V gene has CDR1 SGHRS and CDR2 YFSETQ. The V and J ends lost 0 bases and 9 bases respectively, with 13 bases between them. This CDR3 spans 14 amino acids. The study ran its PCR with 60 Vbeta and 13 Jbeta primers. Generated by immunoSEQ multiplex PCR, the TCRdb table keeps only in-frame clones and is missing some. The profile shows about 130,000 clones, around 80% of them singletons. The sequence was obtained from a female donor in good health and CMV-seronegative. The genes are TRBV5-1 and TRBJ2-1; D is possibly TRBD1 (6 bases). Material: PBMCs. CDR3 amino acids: CASSLGLQGGEQFF. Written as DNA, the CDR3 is TGCGCCAGCAGCTTGGGGTTACAGGGCGGTGAGCAGTTCTTC. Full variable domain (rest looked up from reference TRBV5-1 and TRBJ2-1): KAGVTQTPRYLIKTRGQQVTLSCSPISGHRSVSWYQQTPGQGLQFLFEYFSETQRNKGNFPGRFSGRQFSNSRSEMNVSTLELGDSALYLCASSLGLQGGEQFFGPGTRLTVL.